The 5 T cell receptor beta chains presented below share a single source sample, sequenced in a study of neurological immune-mediated disorders. TCRdb re-derived calls from the 5' RACE reads in MiXCR, one entry per CDR3 protein. The sample consists of roughly 19,000 distinct CDR3 sequences, around 16% of them appearing once. Material: PBMCs. The receptors were sampled from a female donor with HTLV-1-associated myelopathy (HAM/TSP).

This clonotype was recorded at least ten times. This chain uses TRBV2 with TRBJ2-5, with 7 bases fitting TRBD2. There are 13 residues in the CDR3. Trimming at V came to 8 bases and at J to 5 bases, leaving 8 bases not matched to a gene. Germline CDR1 and CDR2: SNHLY and FYNNEI. The CDR3 region has the DNA TGTGCCAGCGTCCAGGAAGCGGGGGAGACCCAGTACTTC. It codes for CASVQEAGETQYF.

At least ten counts were recorded for this clonotype. This chain links TRBV12-3 or TRBV12-4 with TRBJ1-1; D is possibly TRBD1 (6 bases). The CDR3 is 14 amino acids. Between the trimmed V and J ends, which lost 2 bases and 10 bases, there was a span of 17 bases. The CDR3 sequence: CASSLSGAPWGAFF. Here the CDR3 DNA reads TGTGCCAGCAGTTTATCGGGGGCCCCCTGGGGAGCTTTCTTT.

This clonotype has ten or more counts. The chain recombines TRBV27 with TRBJ1-2; possible D gene TRBD1, 5 bases. This CDR3 has 15 residues. V was pared by 7 bases and J by 2 bases, with 17 bases between. The germline V gene has CDR1 MNHEY and CDR2 SMNVEV (reference sequence). This chain's CDR3 is CASTSVWRQNYGYTF. For the CDR3, the DNA is TGTGCCAGCACTTCAGTGTGGAGACAGAACTATGGCTACACCTTC.

This clonotype was detected once. An end of the junction differs from the germline gene, which may be a read error. V is TRBV5-1 and J is TRBJ2-5; 13 bases align to TRBD2. The CDR3 has 14 amino acids. CDR1 is SGHRS and CDR2 is YFSETQ in the germline V gene. The CDR3 loop is CASRTGTSGTTKHF. The CDR3 DNA follows: TGCGCCAGCAGGACCGGGACTAGCGGGACGACAAAGCACTTT.

This clonotype was seen at least ten times. The J gene is TRBJ1-2, the V gene TRBV5-1; a possible D gene is TRBD1 (5 bases). Germline V lookup: CDR1 SGHRS, CDR2 YFSETQ. The length of the CDR3 is 15 residues. V lost 2 bases and J lost 0, with 11 bases in between. CDR3 residues: CASSLSGQANYGYTF. DNA of the CDR3: TGCGCCAGCAGCTTATCGGGGCAAGCTAACTATGGCTACACCTTC.